This is a list of T cell receptor beta chains from one sample in a study of blood T cells in healthy people across ages. TCRdb passed the 5' RACE reads through MiXCR, listing each CDR3 protein once. Of 660,000 or so distinct CDR3 sequences detected, 45% to 65% appear once; the ten largest clones hold more than 35%. Sequencing was done on a sample of blood. These receptors were collected from a man aged 55 to 70 in good health. Each CDR3 is given with its conserved first and last residue. Fields, in order: J gene, clone size, V gene, D gene, CDR3 DNA, CDR3 protein. A D gene is named only where the DNA matches it firmly. A row's size may be missing; if present it is once, few, many or a size class.

>TRBJ2-5|-|TRBV12-3/TRBV12-4|-
TGTGCCAGCAGTTTAGAGGGGGGCCTACAAGAGACCCAGTACTTC
CASSLEGGLQETQYF
>TRBJ1-2|-|TRBV18|-
TGTGCCAGCTCACCGGCAGGACATAACTATGGCTACACCTTC
CASSPAGHNYGYTF
>TRBJ1-1|-|TRBV5-1|-
TGCGCCAGCAGCCCGCGAGACGGACGGACGAACACTGAAGCTTTCTTT
CASSPRDGRTNTEAFF
>TRBJ2-3|once|TRBV12-3/TRBV12-4|TRBD2
TGTGCCAGCAGCCTATATAGCGGGGGGTTAGATACGCAGTATTTT
CASSLYSGGLDTQYF
>TRBJ2-2|-|TRBV5-5|-
TGTGCCAGCAGCTTGGACGGGGTAACCGCCGGGGAGCTGTTTTTT
CASSLDGVTAGELFF
>TRBJ2-1|-|TRBV29-1|TRBD1
TGCAGGGTAGGGACAGACAATGAGCAGTTCTTC
CRVGTDNEQFF
>TRBJ2-7|few|TRBV20-1|TRBD1
TGCAGTGCAAAGACAGGGGGCCCCTACGAGCAGTACTTC
CSAKTGGPYEQYF
>TRBJ2-5|-|TRBV6-2/TRBV6-3|TRBD2
TGTGCCAGCAGTGCTACTAGCGGGGGGGCTGAGCAGTACTTC
CASSATSGGAEQYF
>TRBJ2-1|-|TRBV7-2|TRBD2
TGTGCCAGCAGCTTAGGAGGTAGCGGGAGGAGCTCCTACAATGAGCAGTTCTTC
CASSLGGSGRSSYNEQFF
>TRBJ2-3|few|TRBV28|-
TGTGCCAGCAGGTCCACTAGCACAGATACGCAGTATTTT
CASRSTSTDTQYF
>TRBJ1-5|few|TRBV27|TRBD1
TGTGCCAGCAGCCCCGACGGACAGGCAAATCAGCCCCAGCATTTT
CASSPDGQANQPQHF
>TRBJ2-1|few|TRBV28|-
TGTGCCAGCAGTACCCCGGGGGCCCCTTACAATGAGCAGTTCTTC
CASSTPGAPYNEQFF
>TRBJ2-6|once|TRBV5-1|-
TGCGCCAGCAGCTTGGCACAGGTTTCTGGGGCCAACGTCCTGACTTTC
CASSLAQVSGANVLTF
>TRBJ2-7|-|TRBV20-1|-
TGCAGTGCCGTCAGGGGCCGCCAATCCTACGAGCAGTACTTC
CSAVRGRQSYEQYF
>TRBJ2-6|-|TRBV6-5|TRBD2
TGTGCCAGCAGGCCCGGGGGGGCTGGGGCCAACGTCCTGACTTTC
CASRPGGAGANVLTF
>TRBJ2-7|-|TRBV3-1|TRBD1
TGTGCCAGCAGCCTCGGGACAGGGGGAACCGAGCAGTACTTC
CASSLGTGGTEQYF
>TRBJ1-6|-|TRBV5-5|-
TGTGCCAGCAGCCAGAGGCCCCCAGGGGTCTCCTATAATTCACCCCTCCACTTT
CASSQRPPGVSYNSPLHF
>TRBJ1-1|-|TRBV2|-
TGTGCCAGCAGTGAAGCGGGAGAGATGGCTGAAGCTTTCTTT
CASSEAGEMAEAFF
>TRBJ2-7|once|TRBV20-1|-
TGCAGTGCTAGTTCGGGGCGGCACTACGAGCAGTACTTC
CSASSGRHYEQYF
>TRBJ2-2|-|TRBV3-1|-
TGTGCCAGCAGCCGGCAGAGGACGACCGGGGAGCTGTTTTTT
CASSRQRTTGELFF
>TRBJ2-7|-|TRBV14|-
TGTGCCAGCGGCGCCCTAGCGAGCTCCTACGAGCAGTACTTC
CASGALASSYEQYF
>TRBJ2-2|-|TRBV27|TRBD1
TGTGCCAGCACCCTGACAGGGATACACACCGGGGAGCTGTTTTTT
CASTLTGIHTGELFF
>TRBJ1-4|-|TRBV5-1|-
TGCGCCAGCAGGTTCGAGGCAACTAATGAAAAACTGTTTTTT
CASRFEATNEKLFF
>TRBJ2-3|-|TRBV12-3/TRBV12-4|-
TGTGCCAGCAGAGGGGGGGGGGATACGCAGTATTTT
CASRGGGDTQYF
>TRBJ2-1|-|TRBV7-9|-
TGTGCCAGCAGCCGGGGCGTCGGCTCCTACAATGAGCAGTTCTTC
CASSRGVGSYNEQFF
>TRBJ1-2|-|TRBV20-1|-
TGCAGGGCTAGCAGGGACGGCTACACCTTC
CRASRDGYTF
>TRBJ2-5|few|TRBV3-1|-
TGTGCCAGCAGCCAAGAGGCGGATAAGGCGACCCAGTACTTC
CASSQEADKATQYF
>TRBJ2-1|-|TRBV13|-
TGTGCCAGCAGCCAGGAGTTGGATGAGCAGTTCTTC
CASSQELDEQFF
>TRBJ2-5|few|TRBV5-1|-
TGCGCCAGCAGCTCCCAACAGGGAGGGGGAGAGACCCAGTACTTC
CASSSQQGGGETQYF
>TRBJ2-3|-|TRBV3-1|-
TGTGCCAGCAGCCAGTCAGTGGGGGCAGGAGATACGCAGTATTTT
CASSQSVGAGDTQYF
>TRBJ2-7|-|TRBV2|-
TGTGCCAGCAAAGGGGGGCAGGGCACCTACGAGCAGTACTTC
CASKGGQGTYEQYF
>TRBJ2-5|-|TRBV29-1|TRBD1
TGCAGCGTTACGAAGGGACAGGGGGCGGAGACCCAGTACTTC
CSVTKGQGAETQYF
>TRBJ2-1|-|TRBV11-2|TRBD2
TGTGCCAGCAGCTTAGAGGGGGGGGTTTACAATGAGCAGTTCTTC
CASSLEGGVYNEQFF
>TRBJ2-5|-|TRBV5-5|-
TGTGCCAGCAGCTTGCGAGGACTACCCGGGGAGACCCAGTACTTC
CASSLRGLPGETQYF
>TRBJ2-5|-|TRBV5-1|-
TGCGCCAGCAGCTTGGACCCAGCGGCATCCCAAGAGACCCAGTACTTC
CASSLDPAASQETQYF
>TRBJ2-2|-|TRBV6-1|-
TGTGCCAGCAGACAGGACAGCGCGAACACCGGGGAGCTGTTTTTT
CASRQDSANTGELFF
>TRBJ2-1|-|TRBV7-2|-
TGTGCCAGCAGCTTAGTGTCGTGGCTAGCTCGTCTAGATGAGCAGTTCTTC
CASSLVSWLARLDEQFF
>TRBJ1-1|-|TRBV9|TRBD1
TGTGCCAGCAGCGAAACAGGGGGCACTGAAGCTTTCTTT
CASSETGGTEAFF
>TRBJ2-3|-|TRBV6-2/TRBV6-3|-
TGTGCCAGCAGTTACGGGGGGTGGGCCACAGATACGCAGTATTTT
CASSYGGWATDTQYF
>TRBJ2-3|few|TRBV3-1|-
TGTGCCAGCAGCCCCGCTGGGGCAGATACGCAGTATTTT
CASSPAGADTQYF
>TRBJ1-2|many|TRBV25-1|-
TGTGCCAGCAGTGAATATGGCGGCAGGGCCAACCATGGCTACACCTTC
CASSEYGGRANHGYTF
>TRBJ1-4|-|TRBV5-1|TRBD1
TGCGCCAGCAGCCCCAGGACAGGGCAAGAAAAACTGTTTTTT
CASSPRTGQEKLFF
>TRBJ2-1|-|TRBV7-2|TRBD2
TGTGCCAGCAGCTTAAGGGGGACTAGCGGACGAATTGAGCAGTTCTTC
CASSLRGTSGRIEQFF
>TRBJ2-5|few|TRBV29-1|TRBD1
TGCAGCGTTGAAGATTGGGACAGGGGCGGAGAGACCCAGTACTTC
CSVEDWDRGGETQYF
>TRBJ2-3|-|TRBV29-1|-
TGCAGAGTTCTTCTGGGGGAGACAGATACGCAGTATTTT
CRVLLGETDTQYF
>TRBJ2-5|-|TRBV20-1|-
TGCAGTGCTAGAGATCGATGGGAGTCTCCGGGGGAGCAGTACTTC
CSARDRWESPGEQYF
>TRBJ2-3|-|TRBV12-3/TRBV12-4|TRBD2
TGTGCCAGCAGTTCTGGGCTAGCGGGGAGGGCAGATACGCAGTATTTT
CASSSGLAGRADTQYF
>TRBJ2-3|-|TRBV29-1|-
TGCAGCGTAAGTAGTGGGAGAAGGACAGATACGCAGTATTTT
CSVSSGRRTDTQYF
>TRBJ2-5|-|TRBV3-1|-
TGTGCCAGCAGCCGGGACGGGACGAGGACCCAGTACTTC
CASSRDGTRTQYF
>TRBJ1-2|-|TRBV2|-
TGTGCCAGCAGTGAGCACAGGACGAGCTATGGCTACACCTTC
CASSEHRTSYGYTF
>TRBJ1-1|-|TRBV5-5|-
TGTGCCAGCAGCTTGGCTGCGGGGTCTTACACTGAAGCTTTCTTT
CASSLAAGSYTEAFF
>TRBJ1-2|-|TRBV21-1|-
TGTGCCAGCAGCAAAGCGCTGTTGGGGGAAACGGTAGGCGGCTACACCTTC
CASSKALLGETVGGYTF
>TRBJ2-5|-|TRBV20-1|-
TGCAGTGCTAGAGAGGGCCCCCCCGTGACCCAGTACTTC
CSAREGPPVTQYF
>TRBJ1-2|-|TRBV28|-
TGTGCCAGCAGATCCCCCAGCTATGGCTACACCTTC
CASRSPSYGYTF
>TRBJ2-5|-|TRBV6-6|TRBD2
TGTGCCAGCAGTTCACTAGCGGCGGAATGGACCCAGTACTTC
CASSSLAAEWTQYF
>TRBJ2-5|-|TRBV27|TRBD1
TGTGCCAGCAGTCCAGGACAGGGCATGCAAGAGACCCAGTACTTC
CASSPGQGMQETQYF
>TRBJ2-7|-|TRBV6-2/TRBV6-3|TRBD1
TGTGCCAGCAGTTTTCCGGGACAGGGCACCTACGAGCAGTACTTC
CASSFPGQGTYEQYF
>TRBJ2-3|many|TRBV7-2|TRBD2
TGTGCCAGCAGCTTGAGGATAAGGGCCTTAGCGGGGTTAGCTAGCACAGATACGCAGTATTTT
CASSLRIRALAGLASTDTQYF